This TCR beta chain comes out of a study of T cell changes during pregnancy in multiple sclerosis (dated by TCRdb to about 2019). Context from the whole study: The study examined how the T cell repertoire changed over the course of pregnancy in women with multiple sclerosis.

In the case of this clone: Its binding antigen is unknown. There are no base qualities to consult, and no much larger clone falls within one base.

The receptor library was made with the immunoSEQ multiplex PCR assay. TCRdb provides this immuneACCESS table in a form limited to in-frame rearrangements. Some clones are lacking; in checked studies, under half of them reflect an unresolved V gene, and why the rest are absent is not known. Within this sample are around 100,000 clones, with about 92% of them counted one time only. The ten most abundant clones make up just under 2% of the sample. Reading the germline V gene (reference sequence) gives CDR1 PRHDT and CDR2 FYEKMQ. Inclusive of the bounding cysteine and phenylalanine, the CDR3 is 13 residues long. Just the 39-base CDR3 DNA is kept, in frame starting at base 1. Between the V and J ends, shortened by 5 bases and 1 base respectively, the junction contains 5 bases.

This specimen was peripheral blood, taken after pregnancy. The rearranged segments are TRBV13 and TRBJ2-2; the D gene is not confidently resolved. The sequence was obtained from a female donor with multiple sclerosis, enrolled in a pregnancy study. CDR3 loop: CASSPENTGELFF. The base sequence is TGTGCCAGCAGCCCAGAGAACACCGGGGAGCTGTTTTTT.